These T cell receptor beta chains were read from a single sample in a study of blood T cell repertoires in COVID-19. TCRdb's copy holds only in-frame clones and misses some; the assay was immunoSEQ multiplex PCR. The data show roughly 69,000 clones, about four fifths seen once. Sequenced material: peripheral blood. The receptors shown here come from a man aged 45-60 years with COVID-19, enrolled during active disease. Both conserved end residues are trimmed from each CDR3.

j_call: TRBJ1-5; v_call: TRBV5-6; cdr3_aa: ASSLGAGGTGQPQH
j_call: TRBJ1-2; v_call: TRBV3-1/TRBV3-2; cdr3_aa: ASSQGRQGVSYT
j_call: TRBJ1-4; v_call: TRBV30; cdr3_aa: AWSASTDSH
j_call: TRBJ2-2; v_call: TRBV5-6; cdr3_aa: ASSSPGQGYTGELF
j_call: TRBJ2-1; v_call: TRBV9; cdr3_aa: ASSVAYRTSGGGTEQF
j_call: TRBJ2-7; v_call: TRBV6-5; cdr3_aa: ASRRLAGVEQY
j_call: TRBJ2-1; v_call: TRBV29-1; cdr3_aa: SAPKPSGGAENEQF
j_call: TRBJ2-7; v_call: TRBV19; cdr3_aa: ASSMKSSYEQY
j_call: TRBJ1-1; v_call: TRBV18; cdr3_aa: ASSPKTPNTEAF
j_call: TRBJ1-2; v_call: TRBV7-9; cdr3_aa: ASSPSAGAYGYT
j_call: TRBJ2-2; v_call: TRBV5-1; cdr3_aa: ASSLGPDSLLRSTGELF
j_call: TRBJ2-2; v_call: TRBV6-5; cdr3_aa: ASSPRQGTGELF
j_call: TRBJ2-3; v_call: TRBV30; cdr3_aa: ALEWGAASTDTQY
j_call: TRBJ2-5; v_call: TRBV7-6; cdr3_aa: ASSLVTPGLSQETQY
j_call: TRBJ2-1; v_call: TRBV6-5; cdr3_aa: ASSYLRTEYNEQF
j_call: TRBJ2-7; v_call: TRBV9; cdr3_aa: ASSALISGAEQY
j_call: TRBJ2-3; v_call: TRBV7-2; cdr3_aa: ASNLGLQQDTQY
j_call: TRBJ2-2; v_call: TRBV18; cdr3_aa: ASSPGTGQSGELF
j_call: TRBJ1-4; v_call: TRBV7-6; cdr3_aa: ASSLGQGEEKLF
j_call: TRBJ2-5; v_call: TRBV11-2; cdr3_aa: ASSPRTGEGTQY
j_call: TRBJ2-1; v_call: TRBV9; cdr3_aa: ASSGPGRDYNEQF
j_call: TRBJ1-1; v_call: TRBV5-1; cdr3_aa: ASSLTGTGSTEAF
j_call: TRBJ1-2; v_call: TRBV5-6; cdr3_aa: ASSLAGIGGYT
j_call: TRBJ1-5; v_call: TRBV6-4; cdr3_aa: ASSPGQPQH
j_call: TRBJ2-2; v_call: TRBV4-1; cdr3_aa: ASSLQGGLNTGELF
j_call: TRBJ2-5; v_call: TRBV4-2; cdr3_aa: ASSQGDGGETQY
j_call: TRBJ2-3; v_call: TRBV15; cdr3_aa: ATSRRAMGPSTDTQY
j_call: TRBJ1-2; v_call: TRBV6-4; cdr3_aa: ASSSGTGGSYGYT
j_call: TRBJ1-6; v_call: TRBV14; cdr3_aa: ASSYRSSYNSPLH
j_call: TRBJ2-7; v_call: TRBV7-9; cdr3_aa: ASSIRGPYEQY
j_call: TRBJ1-1; v_call: TRBV7-9; cdr3_aa: ASSLQGNTEAF
j_call: TRBJ1-2; v_call: TRBV30; cdr3_aa: AWSLITHRGDGYT
j_call: TRBJ1-2; v_call: TRBV30; cdr3_aa: AWAPGQGIGYT
j_call: TRBJ2-7; v_call: TRBV19; cdr3_aa: ASSSGQGAPYEQY
j_call: TRBJ1-1; v_call: TRBV3-1/TRBV3-2; cdr3_aa: ASSRVGHGNTEAF
j_call: TRBJ2-7; v_call: TRBV15; cdr3_aa: ATSSTSGGVANEQY
j_call: TRBJ2-1; v_call: TRBV13; cdr3_aa: ASSLEAGRGYEQF
j_call: TRBJ1-1; v_call: TRBV3-1/TRBV3-2; cdr3_aa: ASRPGSSTEAF
j_call: TRBJ1-2; v_call: TRBV6-2/TRBV6-3; cdr3_aa: ASSTTAYGYT
j_call: TRBJ2-7; v_call: TRBV14; cdr3_aa: ASSSMRTSGSYEQY
j_call: TRBJ2-1; v_call: TRBV7-9; cdr3_aa: ASSSTGNEQF
j_call: TRBJ2-2; v_call: TRBV19; cdr3_aa: ASNGIGGTGELF
j_call: TRBJ1-1; v_call: TRBV4-3; cdr3_aa: ASSQGRQTQAEAF
j_call: TRBJ2-3; v_call: TRBV7-9; cdr3_aa: ASSLSPGGDTDTQY
j_call: TRBJ1-2; v_call: TRBV6-2/TRBV6-3; cdr3_aa: ASSTTLGGDLRLDYGYT
j_call: TRBJ1-1; v_call: TRBV5-5; cdr3_aa: ASSQGTGAANTEAF
j_call: TRBJ1-4; v_call: TRBV7-9; cdr3_aa: ASSLRGGEKLF
j_call: TRBJ2-7; v_call: TRBV19; cdr3_aa: ASGGGGSSYEQY
j_call: TRBJ2-3; v_call: TRBV2; cdr3_aa: ATESPWTSSTDTQY
j_call: TRBJ2-3; v_call: TRBV10-1; cdr3_aa: ASSPGLAGAGATDTQY
j_call: TRBJ1-1; v_call: TRBV6-6; cdr3_aa: ASSTGVNTEAF
j_call: TRBJ1-5; v_call: TRBV2; cdr3_aa: ASTGVNQPQH